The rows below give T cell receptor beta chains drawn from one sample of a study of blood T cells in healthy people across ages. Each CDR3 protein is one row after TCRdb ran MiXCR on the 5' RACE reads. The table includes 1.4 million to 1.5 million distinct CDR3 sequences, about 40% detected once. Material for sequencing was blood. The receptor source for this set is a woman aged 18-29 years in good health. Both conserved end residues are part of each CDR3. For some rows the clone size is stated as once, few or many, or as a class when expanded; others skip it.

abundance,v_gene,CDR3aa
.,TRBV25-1,CASSEFTHRDEQYF
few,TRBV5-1,CASSSGKPYEQYF
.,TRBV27,CASSFKGGSNTEAFF
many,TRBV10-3,CAISTGTTNEQFF
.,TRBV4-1,CASSQDPSGRSETQYF
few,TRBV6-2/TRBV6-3,CASSYALDLAGSSHADTQYF
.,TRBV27,CASSLELFF
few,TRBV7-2,CASSRLAGGGYNEQFF
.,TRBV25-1,CASSEWDDWGEQYF
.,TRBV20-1,CSARGGTSLDEQFF
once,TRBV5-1,CASSTRTVDGYTF
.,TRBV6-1,CVSIQAHRSGTGEQFF
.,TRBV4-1,CASSQVWAAGGYQETRYF
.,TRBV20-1,CSASKGLAGSNEQFF
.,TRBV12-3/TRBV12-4,CASSLRGGYTDAQYF
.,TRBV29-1,CSVTTSNTEAFF
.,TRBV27,CASSLSEANGYTF
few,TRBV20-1,CSAYGLARYSYEQYF
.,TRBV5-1,CASSLMRGAHNEQFF
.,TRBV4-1,CASSHPGGSSGALLHSYNEQFF
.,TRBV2,CASSEGTVANEQFF
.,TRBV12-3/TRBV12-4,CASSLGLAGGRNREQFF
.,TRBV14,CASSLIPGQAYNEQFF
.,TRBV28,CASTLAQSRGYTF
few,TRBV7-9,CASSPRTGGNQETQYF
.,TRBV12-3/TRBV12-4,CASSTPGQAEGYTF
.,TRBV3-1,CASSQGAGALGYTF
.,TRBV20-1,CSARGGLAGPSNEQYF
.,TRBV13,CASSLRVGEAKNIQYF
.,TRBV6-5,CASSYSPRRGDKETQYF
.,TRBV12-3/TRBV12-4,CASSRTGKPGTEAFF
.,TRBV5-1,CASSLDGQSSSYEQYF
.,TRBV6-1,CASSRQGRGTNEKLFF
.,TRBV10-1,CASIHGQGGHEQYF
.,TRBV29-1,CSVDQDRNNYGYTF
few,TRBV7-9,CASWTGRDYGYTF
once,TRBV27,CASTPKGAGPSGEQFF
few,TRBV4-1,CASSPILGLNIQYF
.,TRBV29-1,CSAGQDNTGELFF
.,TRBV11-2,CASSLEGEWGASTQETQYF
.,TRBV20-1,CSASQDSVKGETQYF
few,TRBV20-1,CSATPPGETYEQYF
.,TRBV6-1,CASAQRGRGYYNEQFF
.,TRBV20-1,CSALRDHYGYTF
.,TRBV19,CASSRGAGWEDEQYF
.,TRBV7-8,CASSLEVGRTDYTQYF
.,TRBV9,CASSGGSASEQFF
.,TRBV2,CASSEAPGLAVFLSSYNEQFF
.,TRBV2,CASPRLGQGGADTQYF
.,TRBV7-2,CASSSLRVAGGRYNEQYF